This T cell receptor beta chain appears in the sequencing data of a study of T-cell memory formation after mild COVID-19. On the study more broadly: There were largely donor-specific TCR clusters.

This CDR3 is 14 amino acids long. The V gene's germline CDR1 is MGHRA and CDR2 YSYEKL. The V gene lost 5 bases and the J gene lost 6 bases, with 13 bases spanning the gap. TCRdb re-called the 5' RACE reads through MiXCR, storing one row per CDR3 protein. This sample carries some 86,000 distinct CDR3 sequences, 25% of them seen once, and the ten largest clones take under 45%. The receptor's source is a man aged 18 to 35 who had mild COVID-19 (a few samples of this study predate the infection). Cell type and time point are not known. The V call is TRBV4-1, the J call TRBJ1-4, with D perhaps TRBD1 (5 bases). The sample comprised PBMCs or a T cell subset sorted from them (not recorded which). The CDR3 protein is CASSSPLRDEKLFF. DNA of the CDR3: TGCGCCAGCAGCTCCCCCCTCAGGGATGAAAAACTGTTTTTT.